A single sample is the source of the 25 T cell receptor beta chains below, sequenced in a study of PD-1 blockade in mismatch repair-deficient tumors. The repertoire was sequenced with immunoSEQ multiplex PCR; TCRdb's copy has only in-frame clones and lacks some. The sample yields tens of thousands of clones, 80% to 90% seen once. Here the sequenced sample was peripheral blood, taken 44 weeks after starting pembrolizumab. The source is an adult with mismatch repair-deficient cancer.

V is TRBV5-4 and J is TRBJ2-3; 8 nucleotides agree with TRBD2. V lost 3 bases and J lost 5; bases outside the gene matches: 5. The CDR3 length is 14 residues. CDR1 and CDR2 from the germline V gene are SGHNT and YYREEE (reference sequence). The CDR3 DNA is TGTGCCAGCAGCTCAGCGGGAGTCGGAGATACGCAGTATTTT. This gives the protein CASSSAGVGDTQYF. The entire variable domain, with the rest obtained from reference TRBV5-4 and TRBJ2-3, is as follows: ETGVTQSPTHLIKTRGQQVTLRCSSQSGHNTVSWYQQALGQGPQFIFQYYREEENGRGNFPPRFSGLQFPNYSSELNVNALELDDSALYLCASSSAGVGDTQYFGPGTRLTVL.

The rearrangement uses TRBV2 and TRBJ1-5, with 9 positions matching TRBD1. With V trimmed by 5 bases and J by 5 bases, 7 bases remained unmatched. The CDR3 sequence is 15 residues long. Germline V gives CDR1 SNHLY, CDR2 FYNNEI. CDR3 sequence: CASSTSGTGHQPQHF. For the CDR3, the DNA is TGTGCCAGCAGTACCTCCGGGACAGGGCATCAGCCCCAGCATTTT.

The V gene is TRBV6-6, the J gene TRBJ2-7; 8 bases agree with TRBD2. Germline CDR1 is MNHNY and CDR2 is SVGAGI (reference sequence). The CDR3 extends over 16 amino acids. Trimming took 2 bases from V and 1 from J; bases not matched to a gene: 7. The CDR3 sequence: CASSYPQRETSYEQYF. In DNA form, the CDR3 reads TGTGCCAGCAGTTACCCTCAGCGGGAGACATCCTACGAGCAGTACTTC.

This clone was detected once. The chain employs TRBV11-3 and TRBJ2-1, with a weak D call TRBD1 (5 bases). CDR1 is SGHNT, CDR2 YENEEA, per germline. Trimming left V 2 bases short and J 6 bases short, with 11 bases between. The CDR3 is made up of 14 amino acids. The CDR3: CASSLYSQGNEQFF. The CDR3 DNA is TGTGCCAGCAGCTTATATTCCCAGGGCAATGAGCAGTTCTTC.

The chain couples TRBV5-5 to TRBJ1-1; D is perhaps TRBD1 (5 bases). Germline CDR1 reads SGHKS; CDR2 reads YYEKEE (reference sequence). Trimming took off 0 bases at V and 2 bases at J, with 11 bases between the two ends. The CDR3 totals 15 residues. CDR3 amino acids: CASSLDIQGNTEAFF. Written as DNA, the CDR3 is TGTGCCAGCAGCTTGGACATTCAGGGAAACACTGAAGCTTTCTTT.

J is TRBJ2-2 and V is TRBV5-1; D not certain. Trimming stripped 2 bases from V and 0 bases from J, with 11 bases between. The CDR3 is made up of 16 amino acids. The germline V gene has CDR1 SGHRS and CDR2 YFSETQ. CDR3 sequence: CASSFLIYSNTGELFF. The CDR3 region has the DNA TGCGCCAGCAGCTTTCTTATATACTCGAACACCGGGGAGCTGTTTTTT.

The chain couples TRBV7-2 to TRBJ2-2; 15 bases fit TRBD2. The junction had 4 bases not matched to a gene; V was cut back by 4 bases and J by 4 bases. Germline lookup yields CDR1 SGHTA and CDR2 FQGNSA. CDR3 length: 17 residues. The CDR3 DNA follows: TGTGCCAGCAGCTGGACTAGCGGGAGGGCCAGCACCGGGGAGCTGTTTTTT. It specifies CASSWTSGRASTGELFF.

This clone was seen only once. This sequence joins TRBV29-1 and TRBJ2-5, with D possibly being TRBD2 (6 bases). Trimming shortened V by 4 bases and J by 3 bases, and 24 bases separated the two germline ends. The germline gives CDR1 SQVTM, CDR2 ANQGSEA. This CDR3 has 17 residues. CDR3 nucleotide sequence: TGCAGCGTTGTTGGGGCGAACTGGCGGGAATATGAAGAGACCCAGTACTTC. As protein: CSVVGANWREYEETQYF.

The chain uses TRBV7-9 and TRBJ2-7; 13 nucleotides agree with TRBD2. The CDR3 sequence is 16 residues long. Germline V CDR1 and CDR2: SEHNR, FQNEAQ (reference sequence). Trimming took 5 bases from V and 7 from J; bases not matched to a gene: 11. The CDR3 reads CASSAETSGRSREQYF. The CDR3 coding sequence is TGTGCCAGCAGCGCAGAGACTAGCGGGAGGTCGAGGGAGCAGTACTTC. Filled out from reference TRBV7-9 and TRBJ2-7, the complete variable domain reads DTGVSQNPRHKITKRGQNVTFRCDPISEHNRLYWYRQTLGQGPEFLTYFQNEAQLEKSRLLSDRFSAERPKGSFSTLEIQRTEQGDSAMYLCASSAETSGRSREQYFGPGTRLTVT.

The chain employs TRBV9 and TRBJ1-1; maybe TRBD1 (6 bases). The germline gives CDR1 SGDLS, CDR2 YYNGEE. This CDR3 is 14 amino acids long. V was clipped by 4 bases and J by 3 bases, with 13 bases between them. CDR3 residues: CASSPGGGYTEAFF. The CDR3 DNA follows: TGTGCCAGCAGCCCTGGGGGGGGCTACACTGAAGCTTTCTTT.

The chain is built from TRBV19 and TRBJ1-4, with 7 bases identical to TRBD1. The CDR3 is 14 residues long. The V gene end was trimmed by 10 bases and the J gene end by 3 bases; junction bases not matched to a gene: 8. Germline assignment: CDR1 LNHDA and CDR2 SQIVND (reference sequence). CDR3 coding DNA: TGTGCCACCTCCGGACAGGCCCCTAATGAAAAACTGTTTTTT. It yields the protein CATSGQAPNEKLFF.

The chain employs TRBV14 and TRBJ1-2; D gene unclear. Germline CDR1 and CDR2: SGHDN and FVKESK. This CDR3 spans 15 amino acids. Trimming took off 0 bases at V and 4 bases at J, with 12 bases between the two ends. CDR3 region: CASSQDRQSIYGYTF. The CDR3 DNA follows: TGTGCCAGCAGCCAAGATCGGCAGTCGATCTATGGCTACACCTTC.

The chain carries TRBV6-5 and TRBJ2-2; no clear D gene. Deletions cut 0 bases from V and 3 bases from J, with 8 bases between. Germline V gene data show CDR1 as MNHEY and CDR2 as SVGAGI. CDR3 length: 15 residues. CDR3: CASSYSGTYTGELFF. The CDR3 nucleotides read TGTGCCAGCAGTTACTCGGGCACCTACACCGGGGAGCTGTTTTTT.

The gene calls are TRBV7-3 and TRBJ2-7; D uncertain. This CDR3 has 13 residues. Trimming cost V 7 bases and J 2 bases, with 12 bases left between them. CDR1 SGHTA and CDR2 FQGTGA come from the germline V gene. The CDR3 sequence is CASTVHSTYEQYF. The CDR3 DNA reads TGTGCCAGCACCGTCCATTCGACCTACGAGCAGTACTTC.

The rearrangement uses TRBV4-1 and TRBJ2-5, with TRBD1 identical over 11 bases. Germline CDR1 reads MGHRA; CDR2 reads YSYEKL. After removal of 4 bases from V and 4 bases from J, the junction contained 8 bases not matched to a gene. The CDR3 extends over 16 amino acids. CDR3 residues: CASSREEGQGGETQYF. CDR3 coding DNA: TGCGCCAGCAGCCGAGAGGAGGGACAGGGGGGAGAGACCCAGTACTTC.

This clone was observed a single time. The V and J genes are TRBV4-2 and TRBJ1-4; D is uncertain. Trimming removed 2 bases at V and 7 bases at J, with 14 bases between. The germline gives CDR1 LGHNA, CDR2 YNFKEQ. The CDR3 spans 15 residues. In DNA form, the CDR3 reads TGTGCCAGCAGCCAACCTACTACACGGGGTGAAAAACTGTTTTTT. Residues: CASSQPTTRGEKLFF.

CDR3: CASTDSTSTDTQYF. CDR3 sequence (DNA): TGTGCCAGCACAGATTCCACGAGCACAGATACGCAGTATTTT. V gene TRBV25-1 combines with J gene TRBJ2-3; D unresolved. Germline V lookup: CDR1 MGHDK, CDR2 SYGVNS. This CDR3 region has 14 residues. V was pared by 7 bases and J by 0 bases, with 11 bases between.

The chain recombines TRBV5-6 with TRBJ2-1; TRBD2 matches 9 bases. The CDR3 has 18 amino acids. The J segment lost 3 bases and the V segment lost 4 bases, leaving 14 bases of the junction unmatched. Germline V lookup: CDR1 SGHDT, CDR2 YYEEEE. This CDR3 reads CASSRRIGLATYYNEQFF. The DNA of the CDR3 is TGTGCCAGCAGCCGGAGAATCGGACTAGCGACTTACTACAATGAGCAGTTCTTC.

The chain has TRBV5-6 and TRBJ1-4; tentative D call: TRBD1 (6 bases). The CDR3 totals 15 residues. Germline assignment: CDR1 SGHDT and CDR2 YYEEEE. V was trimmed by 3 bases and J by 0 bases, leaving 9 bases between them. CDR3 DNA sequence: TGTGCCAGCAGCTCGGACAGTGCAACTAATGAAAAACTGTTTTTT. Translating it yields CASSSDSATNEKLFF.

The chain has TRBV30 and TRBJ2-4; 7 nucleotides agree with TRBD1. V gave up 8 bases and J gave up 7 bases; unmatched junction bases: 5. Germline lookup yields CDR1 GTSNPN and CDR2 SVGIG (reference sequence). CDR3 length: 11 amino acids. The CDR3 loop reads CAAWDSNIQYF. DNA of the CDR3: TGTGCCGCATGGGACAGTAACATTCAGTACTTC.

This clone was recorded only once. The rearrangement links TRBV5-5 to TRBJ2-5; 11 bases align to TRBD2. Looked up from germline, CDR1 is SGHKS and CDR2 is YYEKEE (reference sequence). J was trimmed by 5 bases and V by 5 bases; bases with no gene match: 5. This CDR3 region has 14 residues. CDR3 protein: CASRPTSGTETQYF. The CDR3 DNA sequence: TGTGCCAGCAGGCCGACTAGCGGGACGGAGACCCAGTACTTC.

This clone was detected ten times or more. Other DNA sequences of this sample code for an identical CDR3. The rearrangement links TRBV13 to TRBJ1-1; 8 bases match TRBD1. Germline CDR1 reads PRHDT; CDR2 reads FYEKMQ (reference sequence). The V gene end was trimmed by 4 bases and the J gene end by 5 bases; junction bases not matched to a gene: 3. There are 13 residues in the CDR3. The CDR3 spells CASSSYRGTEAFF. CDR3 nucleotide sequence: TGTGCCAGCAGCTCCTACAGGGGGACTGAAGCTTTCTTT.

The chain has TRBV27 and TRBJ2-5; no definite D call. V was clipped by 3 bases and J by 2 bases, with 7 bases between them. Germline assignment: CDR1 MNHEY and CDR2 SMNVEV (reference sequence). CDR3 length equals 13 residues. The CDR3 region is CASSFIQQETQYF. CDR3 bases: TGTGCCAGCAGTTTTATACAGCAAGAGACCCAGTACTTC.

The chain carries TRBV13 and TRBJ2-1; D is perhaps TRBD2 (5 bases). The germline V gene encodes CDR1 PRHDT and CDR2 FYEKMQ (reference sequence). The CDR3 is 13 residues long. Trimming cost V 2 bases and J 4 bases, with 6 bases left between them. In DNA, the CDR3 is TGTGCCAGCAGCTTAACTAGTTACAATGAGCAGTTCTTC. It specifies CASSLTSYNEQFF.

The chain is built from TRBV21-1 and TRBJ1-2; whether TRBD1, the table's D call, matches the DNA was not checked. TRBV21-1 is reported as a pseudogene. This CDR3 has 18 residues. CDR3 in DNA: TGTGCCAGCAGCAAAGCGGCAGGGTGTACCCTCGCTAACTATGGCTACACCTTC. Its translation: CASSKAAGCTLANYGYTF.